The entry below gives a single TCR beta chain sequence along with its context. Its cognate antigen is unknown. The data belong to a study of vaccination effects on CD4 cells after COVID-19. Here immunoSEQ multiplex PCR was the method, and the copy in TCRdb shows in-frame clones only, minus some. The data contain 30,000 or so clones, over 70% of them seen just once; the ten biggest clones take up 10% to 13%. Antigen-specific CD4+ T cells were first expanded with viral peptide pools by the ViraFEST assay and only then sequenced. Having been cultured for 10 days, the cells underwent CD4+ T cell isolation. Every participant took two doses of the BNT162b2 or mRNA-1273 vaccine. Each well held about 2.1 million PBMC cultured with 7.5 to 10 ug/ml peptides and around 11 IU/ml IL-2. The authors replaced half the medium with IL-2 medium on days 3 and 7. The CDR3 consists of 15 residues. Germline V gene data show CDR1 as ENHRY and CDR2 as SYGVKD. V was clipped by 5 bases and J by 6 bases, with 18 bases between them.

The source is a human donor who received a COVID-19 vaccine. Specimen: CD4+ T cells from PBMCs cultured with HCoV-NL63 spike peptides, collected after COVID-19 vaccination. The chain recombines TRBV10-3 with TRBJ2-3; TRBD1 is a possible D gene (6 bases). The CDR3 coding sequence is TGTGCCATCAGTCCCCAGGCAGGGACATCTGATACGCAGTATTTT. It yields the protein CAISPQAGTSDTQYF.